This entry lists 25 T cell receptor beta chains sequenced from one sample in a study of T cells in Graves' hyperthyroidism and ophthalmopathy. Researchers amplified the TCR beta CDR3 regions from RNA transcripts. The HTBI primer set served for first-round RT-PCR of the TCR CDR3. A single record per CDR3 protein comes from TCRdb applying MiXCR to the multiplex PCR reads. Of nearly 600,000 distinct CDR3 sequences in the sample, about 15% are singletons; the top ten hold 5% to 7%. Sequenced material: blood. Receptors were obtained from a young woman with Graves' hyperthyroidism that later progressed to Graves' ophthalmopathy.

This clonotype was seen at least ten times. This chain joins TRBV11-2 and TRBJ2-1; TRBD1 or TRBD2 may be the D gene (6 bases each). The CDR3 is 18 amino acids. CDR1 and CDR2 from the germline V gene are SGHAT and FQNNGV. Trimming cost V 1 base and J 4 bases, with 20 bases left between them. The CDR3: CASSLVLGRGLLYNEQFF. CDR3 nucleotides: TGTGCCAGCAGCTTAGTATTGGGCCGGGGGCTGTTATACAATGAGCAGTTCTTC.

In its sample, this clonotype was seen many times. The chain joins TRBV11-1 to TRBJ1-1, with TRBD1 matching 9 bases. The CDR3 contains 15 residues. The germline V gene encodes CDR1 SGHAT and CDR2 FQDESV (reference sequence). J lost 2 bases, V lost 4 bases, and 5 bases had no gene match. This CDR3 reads CASSSRDRDNTEAFF. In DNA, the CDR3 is TGTGCCAGCAGCTCCCGGGACAGGGATAACACTGAAGCTTTCTTT.

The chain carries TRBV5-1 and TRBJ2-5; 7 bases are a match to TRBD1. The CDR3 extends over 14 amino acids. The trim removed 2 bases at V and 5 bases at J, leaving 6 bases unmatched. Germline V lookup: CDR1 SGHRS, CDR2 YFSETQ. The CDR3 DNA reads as TGCGCCAGCAGCTTCGGGACAGAGGGTGAGACCCAGTACTTC. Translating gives CASSFGTEGETQYF.

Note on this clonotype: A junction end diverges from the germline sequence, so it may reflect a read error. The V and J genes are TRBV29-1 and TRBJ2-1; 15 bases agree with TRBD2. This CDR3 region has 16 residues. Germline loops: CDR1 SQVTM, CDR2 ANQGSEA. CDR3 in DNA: TGCAGCGGGACTAGCGGGAGGGCCATATCCTACAATGGGCAGTTCTTC. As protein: CSGTSGRAISYNGQFF.

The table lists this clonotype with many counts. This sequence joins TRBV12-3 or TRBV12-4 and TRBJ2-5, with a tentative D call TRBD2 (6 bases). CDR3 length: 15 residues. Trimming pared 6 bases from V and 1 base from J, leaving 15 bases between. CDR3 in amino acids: CASSHPTGGQETQYF. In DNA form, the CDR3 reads TGTGCCAGCAGCCACCCCACCGGGGGCCAAGAGACCCAGTACTTC.

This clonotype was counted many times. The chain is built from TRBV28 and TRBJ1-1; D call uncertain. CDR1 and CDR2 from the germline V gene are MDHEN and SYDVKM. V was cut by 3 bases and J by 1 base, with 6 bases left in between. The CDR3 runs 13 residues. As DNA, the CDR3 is TGTGCCAGCAGTTTCGCCGAGAACACTGAAGCTTTCTTT. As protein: CASSFAENTEAFF.

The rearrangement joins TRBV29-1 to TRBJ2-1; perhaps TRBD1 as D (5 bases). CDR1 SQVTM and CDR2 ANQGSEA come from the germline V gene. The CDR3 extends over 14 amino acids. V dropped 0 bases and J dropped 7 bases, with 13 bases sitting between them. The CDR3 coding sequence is TGCAGCGTTGAAGATCGGGTAGGGGTAAATGAGCAGTTCTTC. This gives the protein CSVEDRVGVNEQFF.

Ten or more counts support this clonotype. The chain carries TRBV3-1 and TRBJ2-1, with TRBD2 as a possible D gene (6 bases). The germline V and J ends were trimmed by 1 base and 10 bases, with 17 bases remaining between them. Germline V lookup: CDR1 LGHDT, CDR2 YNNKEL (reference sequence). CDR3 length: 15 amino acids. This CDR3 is CASSQVKLALGEQFF. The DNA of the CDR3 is TGTGCCAGCAGCCAAGTCAAACTAGCCCTGGGGGAGCAGTTCTTC.

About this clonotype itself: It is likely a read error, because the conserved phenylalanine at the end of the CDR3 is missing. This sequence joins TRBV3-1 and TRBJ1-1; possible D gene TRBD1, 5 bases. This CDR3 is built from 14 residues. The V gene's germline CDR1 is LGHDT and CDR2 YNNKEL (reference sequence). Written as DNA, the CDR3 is TGTGCCAGCGGCCAGGTAACGGGGGGCACTGAAGCTTTCCTT. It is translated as CASGQVTGGTEAFL.

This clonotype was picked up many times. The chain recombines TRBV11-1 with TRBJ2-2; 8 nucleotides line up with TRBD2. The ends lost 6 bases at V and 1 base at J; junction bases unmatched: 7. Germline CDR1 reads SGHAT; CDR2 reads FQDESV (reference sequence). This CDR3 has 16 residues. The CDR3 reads CASSILSGKNTGELFF. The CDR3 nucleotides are TGTGCCAGCAGTATCCTTAGCGGGAAGAACACCGGGGAGCTGTTTTTT.

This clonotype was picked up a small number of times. The CDR3 nucleotides read TGTGCCAGCAGTCTTCAGGGGGCAACGAGTGAGCAGTTCTTC. As protein: CASSLQGATSEQFF. The chain uses TRBV27 and TRBJ2-1; 8 bases agree with TRBD1. Germline CDR1 and CDR2: MNHEY and SMNVEV (reference sequence). The junction had 9 bases not matched to a gene; V was cut back by 5 bases and J by 9 bases. This CDR3 comprises 14 residues.

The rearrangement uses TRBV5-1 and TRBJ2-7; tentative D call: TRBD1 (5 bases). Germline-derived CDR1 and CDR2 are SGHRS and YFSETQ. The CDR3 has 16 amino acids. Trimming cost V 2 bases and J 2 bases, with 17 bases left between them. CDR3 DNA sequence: TGCGCCAGCAGCTTTTCCCCCGGGCAGGGTCCCTACGAGCAGTACTTC. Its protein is CASSFSPGQGPYEQYF.

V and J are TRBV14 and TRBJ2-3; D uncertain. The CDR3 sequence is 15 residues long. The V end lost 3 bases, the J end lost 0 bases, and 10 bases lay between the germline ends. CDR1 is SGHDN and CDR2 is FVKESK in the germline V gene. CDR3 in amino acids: CASSHHSSSTDTQYF. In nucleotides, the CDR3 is TGTGCCAGCAGCCACCATAGCAGCAGCACAGATACGCAGTATTTT.

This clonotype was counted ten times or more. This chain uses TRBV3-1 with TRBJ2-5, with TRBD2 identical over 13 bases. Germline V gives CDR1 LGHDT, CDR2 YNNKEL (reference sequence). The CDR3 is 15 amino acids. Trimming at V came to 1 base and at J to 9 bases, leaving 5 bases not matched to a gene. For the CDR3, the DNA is TGTGCCAGCAGCCAAGGGACTAGCGGGAGTGAGGCCCAGTACTTC. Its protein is CASSQGTSGSEAQYF.

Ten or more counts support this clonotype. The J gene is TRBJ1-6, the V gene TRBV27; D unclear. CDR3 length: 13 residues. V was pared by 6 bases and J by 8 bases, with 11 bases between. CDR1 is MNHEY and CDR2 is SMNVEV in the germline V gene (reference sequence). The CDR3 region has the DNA TGTGCCAGCAGGGAGCCGAATTATTCACCCCTCCACTTT. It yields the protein CASREPNYSPLHF.

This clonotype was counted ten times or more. The CDR3 spells CASRRKGGAGVATNEKLFF. Here the CDR3 DNA reads TGCGCCAGCAGACGAAAGGGGGGCGCAGGCGTTGCAACTAATGAAAAACTGTTTTTT. The genes are TRBV5-1 and TRBJ1-4; TRBD1 might be the D (6 bases). V dropped 5 bases and J dropped 0 bases, with 23 bases sitting between them. Germline V gives CDR1 SGHRS, CDR2 YFSETQ. This CDR3 is 19 amino acids long. Supplemented by reference TRBV5-1 and TRBJ1-4, the full variable domain reads KAGVTQTPRYLIKTRGQQVTLSCSPISGHRSVSWYQQTPGQGLQFLFEYFSETQRNKGNFPGRFSGRQFSNSRSEMNVSTLELGDSALYLCASRRKGGAGVATNEKLFFGSGTQLSVL.

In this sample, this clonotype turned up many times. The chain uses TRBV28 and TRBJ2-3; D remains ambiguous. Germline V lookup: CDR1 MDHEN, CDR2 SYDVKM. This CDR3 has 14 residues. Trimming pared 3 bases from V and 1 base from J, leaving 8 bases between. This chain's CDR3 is CASSFLSGTDTQYF. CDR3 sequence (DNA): TGTGCCAGCAGTTTTCTTTCAGGCACAGATACGCAGTATTTT.

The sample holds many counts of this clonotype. CDR3 sequence (DNA): TGTGCCAGCAGTGGACTTAGCGGGCCGTGGGATGAGCAGTTCTTC. Its protein product is CASSGLSGPWDEQFF. The chain links TRBV6-1 to TRBJ2-1, with TRBD2 identical over 7 bases. The V and J ends lost 4 bases and 8 bases, in that order; junction bases with no gene match: 11. CDR3 length equals 15 residues. Germline V lookup: CDR1 MNHNS, CDR2 SASEGT.

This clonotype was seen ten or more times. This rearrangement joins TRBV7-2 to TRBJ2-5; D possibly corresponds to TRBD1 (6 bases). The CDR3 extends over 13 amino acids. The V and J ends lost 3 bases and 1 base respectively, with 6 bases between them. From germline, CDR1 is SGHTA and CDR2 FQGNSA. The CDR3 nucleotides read TGTGCCAGCAGCTTCAGGGGCCAAGAGACCCAGTACTTC. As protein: CASSFRGQETQYF.

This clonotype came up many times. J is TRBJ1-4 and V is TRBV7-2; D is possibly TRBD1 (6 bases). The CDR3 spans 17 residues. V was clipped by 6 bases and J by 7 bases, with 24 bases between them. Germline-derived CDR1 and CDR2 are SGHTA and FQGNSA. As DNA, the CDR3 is TGTGCCAGCAGTCCAGCGACTCCCGCCAGGGGAGGTGAAAAACTGTTTTTT. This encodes CASSPATPARGGEKLFF. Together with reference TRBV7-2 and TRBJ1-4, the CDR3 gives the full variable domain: GAGVSQSPSNKVTEKGKDVELRCDPISGHTALYWYRQSLGQGLEFLIYFQGNSAPDKSGLPSDRFSAERTGGSVSTLTIQRTQQEDSAVYLCASSPATPARGGEKLFFGSGTQLSVL.

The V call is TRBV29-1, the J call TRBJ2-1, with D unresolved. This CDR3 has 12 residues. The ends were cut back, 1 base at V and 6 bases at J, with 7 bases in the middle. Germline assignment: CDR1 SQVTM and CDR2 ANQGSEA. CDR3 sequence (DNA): TGCAGCGTTGAAGGGGTAGTCAATGAGCAGTTCTTC. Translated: CSVEGVVNEQFF.

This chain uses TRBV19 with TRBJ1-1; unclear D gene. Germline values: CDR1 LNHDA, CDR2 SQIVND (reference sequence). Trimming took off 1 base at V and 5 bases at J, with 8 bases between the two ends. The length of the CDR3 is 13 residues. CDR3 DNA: TGTGCCAGTAGTATAGCCCCGAGGACTGAAGCTTTCTTT. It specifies CASSIAPRTEAFF.

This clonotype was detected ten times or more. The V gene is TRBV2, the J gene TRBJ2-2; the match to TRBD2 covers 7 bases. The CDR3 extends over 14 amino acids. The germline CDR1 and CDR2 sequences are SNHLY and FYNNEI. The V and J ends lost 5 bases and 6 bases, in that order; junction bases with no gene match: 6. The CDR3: CASSRRETSGELFF. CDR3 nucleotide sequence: TGTGCCAGCAGTCGGCGGGAGACCTCCGGGGAGCTGTTTTTT.

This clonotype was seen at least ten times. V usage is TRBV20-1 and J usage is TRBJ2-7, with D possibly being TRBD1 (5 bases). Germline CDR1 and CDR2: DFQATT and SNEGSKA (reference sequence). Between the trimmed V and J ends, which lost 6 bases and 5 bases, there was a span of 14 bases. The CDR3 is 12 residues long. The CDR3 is CSARTRANEQYF. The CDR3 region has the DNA TGCAGTGCGAGAACCAGGGCCAACGAGCAGTACTTC.

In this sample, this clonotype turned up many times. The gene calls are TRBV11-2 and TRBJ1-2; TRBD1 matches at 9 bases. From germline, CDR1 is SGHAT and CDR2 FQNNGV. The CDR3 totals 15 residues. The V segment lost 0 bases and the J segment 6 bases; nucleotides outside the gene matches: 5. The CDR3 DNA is TGTGCCAGCAGCTTAGACCCGGGACAGGGAAATGGCTACACCTTC. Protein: CASSLDPGQGNGYTF.